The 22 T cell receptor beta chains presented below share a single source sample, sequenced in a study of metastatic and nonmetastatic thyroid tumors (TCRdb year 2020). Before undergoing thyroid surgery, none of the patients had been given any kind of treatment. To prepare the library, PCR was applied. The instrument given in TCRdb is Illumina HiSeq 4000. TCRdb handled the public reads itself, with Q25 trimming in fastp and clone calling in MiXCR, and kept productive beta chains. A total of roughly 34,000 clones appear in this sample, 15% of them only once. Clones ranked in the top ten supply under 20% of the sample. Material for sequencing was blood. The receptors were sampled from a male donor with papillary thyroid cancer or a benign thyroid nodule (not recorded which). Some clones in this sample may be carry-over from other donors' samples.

CDR3 bases: TGTGCCATCCCGGCCGGGACAGGGGGCGCTGAAGCTTTCTTT. Its protein is CAIPAGTGGAEAFF. The rearrangement joins TRBV6-2 or TRBV6-3 to TRBJ1-1, with 12 bases that match TRBD1. The CDR3 has 14 amino acids. V lost 10 bases and J lost 6; bases outside the gene matches: 9. In germline, CDR1 is MNHEY, CDR2 SVGEGT.

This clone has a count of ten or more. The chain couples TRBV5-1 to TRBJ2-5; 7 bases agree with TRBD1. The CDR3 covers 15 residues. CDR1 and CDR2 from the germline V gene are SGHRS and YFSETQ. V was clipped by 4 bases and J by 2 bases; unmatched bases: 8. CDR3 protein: CASSTMTGLQETQYF. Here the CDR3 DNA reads TGCGCCAGCAGCACCATGACAGGGTTACAAGAGACCCAGTACTTC.

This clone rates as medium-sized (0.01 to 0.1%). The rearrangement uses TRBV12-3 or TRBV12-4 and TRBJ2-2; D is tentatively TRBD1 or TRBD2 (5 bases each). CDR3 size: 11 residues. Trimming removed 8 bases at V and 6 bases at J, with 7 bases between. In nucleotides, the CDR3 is TGTGCCAGCTTGGGGGCCGGGGAGCTGTTTTTT. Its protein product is CASLGAGELFF.

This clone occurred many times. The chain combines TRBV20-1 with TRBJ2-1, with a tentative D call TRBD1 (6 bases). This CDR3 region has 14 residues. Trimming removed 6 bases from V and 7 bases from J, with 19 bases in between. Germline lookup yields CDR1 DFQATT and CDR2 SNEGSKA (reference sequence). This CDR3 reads CSAEQGRIMNEQFF. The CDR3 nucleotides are TGCAGTGCCGAACAGGGAAGGATTATGAATGAGCAGTTCTTC.

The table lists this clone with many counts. CDR3 in amino acids: CAIRPGALNTEAFF. The CDR3 region has the DNA TGTGCCATCAGGCCTGGGGCGCTAAACACTGAAGCTTTCTTT. The J gene is TRBJ1-1, the V gene TRBV10-3, with a weak D call TRBD1 (5 bases). The CDR3 runs to 14 residues. Between the trimmed V and J ends, which lost 6 bases and 2 bases, there was a span of 13 bases. Germline loops: CDR1 ENHRY, CDR2 SYGVKD.

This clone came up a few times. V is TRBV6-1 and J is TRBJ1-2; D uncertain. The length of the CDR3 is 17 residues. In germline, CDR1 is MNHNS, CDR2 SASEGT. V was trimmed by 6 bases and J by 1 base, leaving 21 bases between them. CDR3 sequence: CASRTPLVGAGNYGYTF. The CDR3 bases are TGTGCCAGCAGGACCCCTCTGGTGGGTGCCGGTAACTATGGCTACACCTTC.

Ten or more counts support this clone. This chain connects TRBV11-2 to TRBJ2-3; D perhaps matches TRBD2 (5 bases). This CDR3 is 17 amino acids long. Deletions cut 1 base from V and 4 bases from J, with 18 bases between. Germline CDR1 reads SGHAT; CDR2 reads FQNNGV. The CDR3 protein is CASSLVAGRSQADTQYF. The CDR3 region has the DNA TGTGCCAGCAGCTTAGTGGCGGGCAGGAGCCAGGCAGATACGCAGTATTTT.

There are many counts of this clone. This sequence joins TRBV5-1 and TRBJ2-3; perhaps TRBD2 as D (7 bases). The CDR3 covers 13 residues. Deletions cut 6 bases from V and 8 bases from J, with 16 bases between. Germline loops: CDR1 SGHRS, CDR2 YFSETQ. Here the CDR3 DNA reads TGCGCCAGCACGGAGGGGGGGTCTGGTACGCAGTATTTT. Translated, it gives CASTEGGSGTQYF. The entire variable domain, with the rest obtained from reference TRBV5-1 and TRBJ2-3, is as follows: KAGVTQTPRYLIKTRGQQVTLSCSPISGHRSVSWYQQTPGQGLQFLFEYFSETQRNKGNFPGRFSGRQFSNSRSEMNVSTLELGDSALYLCASTEGGSGTQYFGPGTRLTVL.

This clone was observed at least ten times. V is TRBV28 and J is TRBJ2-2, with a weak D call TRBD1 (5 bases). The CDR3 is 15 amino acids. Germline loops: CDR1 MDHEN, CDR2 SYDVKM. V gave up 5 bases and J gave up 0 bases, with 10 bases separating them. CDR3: CASSLRTPNTGELFF. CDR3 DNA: TGTGCCAGCAGTCTCCGGACACCGAACACCGGGGAGCTGTTTTTT.

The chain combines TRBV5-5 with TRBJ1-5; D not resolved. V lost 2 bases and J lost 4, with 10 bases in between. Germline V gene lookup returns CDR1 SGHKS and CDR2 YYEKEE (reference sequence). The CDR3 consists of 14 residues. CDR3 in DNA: TGTGCCAGCAGCTTTGCGGTACAGAATCAGCCCCAGCATTTT. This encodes CASSFAVQNQPQHF.

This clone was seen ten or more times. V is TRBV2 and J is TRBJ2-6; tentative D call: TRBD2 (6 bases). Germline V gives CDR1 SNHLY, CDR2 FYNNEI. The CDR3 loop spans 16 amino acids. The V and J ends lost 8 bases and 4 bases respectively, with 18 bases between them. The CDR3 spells CASQTGGGRGANVLTF. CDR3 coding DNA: TGTGCCAGCCAAACCGGTGGGGGGAGAGGGGCCAACGTCCTGACTTTC.

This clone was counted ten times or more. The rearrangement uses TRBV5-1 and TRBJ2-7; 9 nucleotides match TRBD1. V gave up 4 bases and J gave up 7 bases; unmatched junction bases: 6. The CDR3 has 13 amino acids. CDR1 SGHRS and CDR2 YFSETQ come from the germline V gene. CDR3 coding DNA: TGCGCCAGCAGCCTAGACAGGGGGGGAGAGCAGTACTTC. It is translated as CASSLDRGGEQYF. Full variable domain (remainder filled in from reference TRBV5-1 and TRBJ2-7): KAGVTQTPRYLIKTRGQQVTLSCSPISGHRSVSWYQQTPGQGLQFLFEYFSETQRNKGNFPGRFSGRQFSNSRSEMNVSTLELGDSALYLCASSLDRGGEQYFGPGTRLTVT.

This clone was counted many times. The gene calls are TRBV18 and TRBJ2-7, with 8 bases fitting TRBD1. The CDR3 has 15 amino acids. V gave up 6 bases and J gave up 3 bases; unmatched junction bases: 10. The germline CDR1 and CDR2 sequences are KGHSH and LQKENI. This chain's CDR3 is CASSLSDRAVYEQYF. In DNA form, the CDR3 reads TGTGCCAGCTCCCTGTCGGACAGGGCGGTCTACGAGCAGTACTTC.

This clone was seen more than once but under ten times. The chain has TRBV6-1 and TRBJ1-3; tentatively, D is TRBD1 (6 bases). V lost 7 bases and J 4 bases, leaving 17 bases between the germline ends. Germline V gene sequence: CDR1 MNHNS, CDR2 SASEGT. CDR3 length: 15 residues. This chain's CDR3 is CASTKTGQSGNTIYF. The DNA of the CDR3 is TGTGCCAGCACCAAGACAGGACAATCGGGAAACACCATATATTTT.

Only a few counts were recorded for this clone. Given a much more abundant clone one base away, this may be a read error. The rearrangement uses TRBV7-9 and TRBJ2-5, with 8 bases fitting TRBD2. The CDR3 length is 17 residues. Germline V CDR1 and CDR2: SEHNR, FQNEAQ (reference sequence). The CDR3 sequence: CASSLRSSGSWQETQHF. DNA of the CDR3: TGTGCCAGCAGCTTGCGTTCCAGCGGGAGTTGGCAAGAGACCCAGCACTTC.

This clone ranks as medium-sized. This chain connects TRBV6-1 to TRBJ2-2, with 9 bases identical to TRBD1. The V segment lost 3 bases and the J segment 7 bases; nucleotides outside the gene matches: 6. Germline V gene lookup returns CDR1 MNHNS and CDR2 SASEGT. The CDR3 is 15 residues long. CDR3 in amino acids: CASSDVQGAGGELFF. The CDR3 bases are TGTGCCAGCAGTGATGTACAGGGGGCAGGCGGGGAGCTGTTTTTT.

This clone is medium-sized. CDR3 sequence reads: CASRPGLREQFF. The CDR3 nucleotides read TGTGCCAGCAGGCCGGGACTCCGCGAGCAGTTCTTC. V gene TRBV12-3 or TRBV12-4 combines with J gene TRBJ2-1; maybe TRBD2 (6 bases). The CDR3 is 12 amino acids. V lost 6 bases, J lost 10 bases, and 13 bases lay in between.

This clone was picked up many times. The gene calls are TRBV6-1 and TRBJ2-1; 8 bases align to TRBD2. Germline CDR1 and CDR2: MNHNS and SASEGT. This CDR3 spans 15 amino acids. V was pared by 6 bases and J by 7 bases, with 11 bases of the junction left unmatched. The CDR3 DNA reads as TGTGCCAGCAGCCTTAGCGGGGTGGGAGGTAATGAGCAGTTCTTC. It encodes CASSLSGVGGNEQFF.

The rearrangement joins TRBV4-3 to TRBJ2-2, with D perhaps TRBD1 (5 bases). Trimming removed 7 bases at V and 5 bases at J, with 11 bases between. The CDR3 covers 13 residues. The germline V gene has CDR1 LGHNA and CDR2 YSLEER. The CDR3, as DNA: TGCGCCAGCAAAGGGGAAGGGACCGGGGAGCTGTTTTTT. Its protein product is CASKGEGTGELFF.

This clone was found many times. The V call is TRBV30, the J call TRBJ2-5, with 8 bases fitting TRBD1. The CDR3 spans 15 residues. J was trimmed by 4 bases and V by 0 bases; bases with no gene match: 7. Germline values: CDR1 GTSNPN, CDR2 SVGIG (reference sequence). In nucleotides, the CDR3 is TGTGCCTGGAGTGTACGGGAACAGGGGGGAGAGACCCAGTACTTC. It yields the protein CAWSVREQGGETQYF.

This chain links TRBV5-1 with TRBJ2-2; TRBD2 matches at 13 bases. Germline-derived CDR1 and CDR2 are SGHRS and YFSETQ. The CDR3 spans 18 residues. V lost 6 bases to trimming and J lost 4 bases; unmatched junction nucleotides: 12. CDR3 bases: TGCGCCAGCACCCCCCTAACTAGCGGGAGGGCCATCACCGGGGAGCTGTTTTTT. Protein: CASTPLTSGRAITGELFF.

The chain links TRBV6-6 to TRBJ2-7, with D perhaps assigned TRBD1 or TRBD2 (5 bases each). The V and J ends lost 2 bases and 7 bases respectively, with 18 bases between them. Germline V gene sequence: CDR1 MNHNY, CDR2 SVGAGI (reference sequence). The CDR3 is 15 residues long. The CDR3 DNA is TGTGCCAGCAGTTACGAGGGATCAGGGAGTTCGGAGCAGTACTTC. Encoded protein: CASSYEGSGSSEQYF.